The 27 T cell receptor beta chains reported below all come from one sample, sequenced in a study of a mutant IDH1 vaccine in newly diagnosed glioma. These TCRs' antigens remain unknown. The method was immunoSEQ multiplex PCR; TCRdb's version includes in-frame clones alone and lacks a portion of them. This table has tens of thousands of clones, roughly 82% appearing once. The time point: week 23, last vaccination. Each vaccine dose was 300 ug of mutant IDH1 20-mer peptide, with topical imiquimod. The sequenced sample was PBMCs, obtained from a glioma patient whose treatment included an IDH1 peptide vaccine. These receptors were obtained from a man aged 25 to 45 with glioma.

A single count supports this clone. The chain couples TRBV11-2 to TRBJ2-7; TRBD1 might be the D (6 bases). Germline lookup yields CDR1 SGHAT and CDR2 FQNNGV. CDR3 length equals 16 residues. Trimming cost V 2 bases and J 0 bases, with 14 bases left between them. The CDR3 nucleotides read TGTGCCAGCAGCTTACCAAGGGACATACCCTCCTACGAGCAGTACTTC. Translation: CASSLPRDIPSYEQYF.

The V and J genes are TRBV5-1 and TRBJ2-7, with 8 bases fitting TRBD1. The CDR3 sequence is 16 residues long. Germline values: CDR1 SGHRS, CDR2 YFSETQ. The V segment lost 4 bases and the J segment 0 bases; nucleotides outside the gene matches: 9. The CDR3 is CASSDQGAVISYEQYF. CDR3 coding DNA: TGCGCCAGCAGCGACCAGGGGGCCGTAATCTCCTACGAGCAGTACTTC. The full variable domain, in which reference TRBV5-1 and TRBJ2-7 provide the parts outside the CDR3, is KAGVTQTPRYLIKTRGQQVTLSCSPISGHRSVSWYQQTPGQGLQFLFEYFSETQRNKGNFPGRFSGRQFSNSRSEMNVSTLELGDSALYLCASSDQGAVISYEQYFGPGTRLTVT.

This sequence joins TRBV18 and TRBJ2-7, with D possibly TRBD1 on 6 matching bases. Between the trimmed V and J ends, which lost 5 bases and 5 bases, there was a span of 10 bases. Germline CDR1 and CDR2: KGHSH and LQKENI. The CDR3 has 12 residues. The CDR3 DNA follows: TGTGCCAGCTCAGAGGACAGAGACGAGCAGTACTTC. Its protein is CASSEDRDEQYF. Full variable domain (remainder filled in from reference TRBV18 and TRBJ2-7): NAGVMQNPRHLVRRRGQEARLRCSPMKGHSHVYWYRQLPEEGLKFMVYLQKENIIDESGMPKERFSAEFPKEGPSILRIQQVVRGDSAAYFCASSEDRDEQYFGPGTRLTVT.

The rearrangement links TRBV18 to TRBJ1-1; D call uncertain. The length of the CDR3 is 14 residues. Germline V CDR1 and CDR2: KGHSH, LQKENI. V shed 2 bases and J shed 0 bases, with 7 bases lying between them. The DNA of the CDR3 is TGTGCCAGCTCACCATCCGGGATGAACACTGAAGCTTTCTTT. Translating gives CASSPSGMNTEAFF.

J is TRBJ2-7 and V is TRBV6-1; a possible D gene is TRBD2 (6 bases). Per the germline V gene, CDR1 is MNHNS and CDR2 is SASEGT. CDR3 size: 15 residues. The germline V and J ends were trimmed by 5 bases and 2 bases, with 16 bases remaining between them. The CDR3 sequence: CASSPPGTGAYEQYF. CDR3 sequence (DNA): TGTGCCAGCAGTCCCCCCGGGACGGGGGCCTACGAGCAGTACTTC.

The rearrangement joins TRBV19 to TRBJ1-1; TRBD1 matches at 7 bases. V shed 6 bases, J shed 4 bases, and the junction held 11 bases outside the gene matches. Germline CDR1 is LNHDA and CDR2 is SQIVND (reference sequence). The CDR3 length is 15 residues. The CDR3 coding sequence is TGTGCCAGTAGGACCGGGACAGCCCTTTCCACTGAAGCTTTCTTT. Residues: CASRTGTALSTEAFF.

J is TRBJ1-2 and V is TRBV6-1, with no clear D. The CDR3 contains 13 residues. V was pared by 4 bases and J by 4 bases, with 10 bases between. CDR1 is MNHNS, CDR2 SASEGT, per germline. The CDR3, as DNA: TGTGCCAGCAGTGTCCCTCGGGCCTATGGCTACACCTTC. It yields the protein CASSVPRAYGYTF.

The V gene is TRBV7-6, the J gene TRBJ2-7; 10 nucleotides agree with TRBD1. V dropped 2 bases and J dropped 2; count of bases not matched to a gene: 9. CDR3 length: 17 amino acids. The germline CDR1 and CDR2 sequences are SGHVS and FNYEAQ. CDR3 coding DNA: TGTGCCAGCAGCTTAAACCCCTCCGGGACAGGGGCCTACGAGCAGTACTTC. Translating it yields CASSLNPSGTGAYEQYF.

The rearrangement joins TRBV10-1 to TRBJ1-2, with 9 bases that match TRBD1. The germline V gene has CDR1 WNHNN and CDR2 SYGVQD (reference sequence). The CDR3 is made up of 14 amino acids. V trimming: 3 bases; J trimming: 4 bases; junction bases outside the gene matches: 3. Written as DNA, the CDR3 is TGCGCCAGCAGTGACGGACAGGGGCCCTATGGCTACACCTTC. Translating it yields CASSDGQGPYGYTF.

This chain joins TRBV5-5 and TRBJ1-1; 9 nucleotides agree with TRBD1. The germline V gene has CDR1 SGHKS and CDR2 YYEKEE (reference sequence). CDR3 size: 15 residues. Unmatched junction bases numbered 8, after V lost 2 bases and J lost 6 bases. The CDR3 reads CASSLQGAHYSEAFF. The CDR3 DNA reads as TGTGCCAGCAGCTTACAGGGGGCGCATTATTCTGAAGCTTTCTTT.

This clone appeared once. This chain links TRBV6-1 with TRBJ2-3, with 7 bases aligning to TRBD1. J was trimmed by 1 base and V by 0 bases; bases with no gene match: 1. Germline V gives CDR1 MNHNS, CDR2 SASEGT. The CDR3 length is 15 residues. The CDR3 sequence: CASSEAGQGTDTQYF. CDR3 DNA sequence: TGTGCCAGCAGTGAAGCTGGACAGGGCACAGATACGCAGTATTTT.

This sequence joins TRBV5-1 and TRBJ2-1, with a possible D match to TRBD2 (6 bases). The V gene lost 4 bases and the J gene lost 9 bases, with 17 bases spanning the gap. CDR1 is SGHRS, CDR2 YFSETQ, per germline. The CDR3 spans 14 residues. In DNA, the CDR3 is TGCGCCAGCAGCGATACCGGGGGTGTTGGTGAGCAGTTCTTC. This sequence encodes CASSDTGGVGEQFF.

V gene TRBV6-1 combines with J gene TRBJ1-1; 7 bases align to TRBD1. After removal of 7 bases from V and 4 bases from J, the junction contained 6 bases not matched to a gene. Germline CDR1 MNHNS, CDR2 SASEGT. This CDR3 region has 13 residues. The CDR3 DNA reads as TGTGCCAGCAACCGACAGGGCCGCACTGAAGCTTTCTTT. Translated: CASNRQGRTEAFF.

The rearrangement uses TRBV25-1 and TRBJ1-1, with 8 bases lining up with TRBD1. Germline V gives CDR1 MGHDK, CDR2 SYGVNS. The V gene end was trimmed by 2 bases and the J gene end by 5 bases; junction bases not matched to a gene: 7. This CDR3 is 15 amino acids long. The CDR3 DNA reads TGTGCCAGCAGTGAAGGGGGCAGGGGGCCGACTGAAGCTTTCTTT. It yields the protein CASSEGGRGPTEAFF.

The gene calls are TRBV7-9 and TRBJ2-2; D unresolved. The V end lost 3 bases, the J end lost 4 bases, and 3 bases lay between the germline ends. The CDR3 covers 12 residues. The germline CDR1 and CDR2 sequences are SEHNR and FQNEAQ (reference sequence). This CDR3 is CASSLATGELFF. The DNA for the CDR3 is TGTGCCAGCAGCTTGGCCACCGGGGAGCTGTTTTTT.

The chain carries TRBV25-1 and TRBJ2-1; possible D gene TRBD2, 5 bases. V lost 0 bases to trimming and J lost 1 base, with 10 bases between them. This CDR3 has 16 residues. Germline V CDR1 and CDR2: MGHDK, SYGVNS. The CDR3 DNA sequence: TGTGCCAGCAGTGAATATGGGAGTCCTTCCTACAATGAGCAGTTCTTC. Residues: CASSEYGSPSYNEQFF.

The chain joins TRBV7-8 to TRBJ1-1; D is uncertain. Germline-derived CDR1 and CDR2 are SGHVS and FQNEAQ. With 1 base removed from V and 1 base from J, the gap between germline ends came to 7 bases. CDR3 length: 14 residues. CDR3 amino acids: CASSLEHPNTEAFF. Here the CDR3 DNA reads TGTGCCAGCAGCTTAGAACATCCGAACACTGAAGCTTTCTTT.

The chain uses TRBV27 and TRBJ2-1, with TRBD2 identical over 9 bases. V trimming: 8 bases; J trimming: 6 bases; junction bases outside the gene matches: 14. Germline V lookup: CDR1 MNHEY, CDR2 SMNVEV (reference sequence). The CDR3 length is 16 residues. The CDR3 reads CASGLWLAGPSNEQFF. As DNA, the CDR3 is TGTGCCAGCGGATTGTGGCTAGCGGGACCCTCCAATGAGCAGTTCTTC.

This clone has a single count. The chain has TRBV6-1 and TRBJ1-4, with D hard to call. V lost 4 bases to trimming and J lost 8 bases, with 14 bases between them. CDR1 is MNHNS, CDR2 SASEGT, per germline. This CDR3 is built from 14 residues. The CDR3 reads CASSAQPAGEKLFF. As DNA, the CDR3 is TGTGCCAGCAGTGCGCAGCCGGCCGGGGAAAAACTGTTTTTT.

The chain couples TRBV18 to TRBJ1-3; 8 positions match TRBD1. V lost 3 bases, J lost 0 bases, and 4 bases stayed unmatched. Germline V gene data show CDR1 as KGHSH and CDR2 as LQKENI. The CDR3 loop spans 16 amino acids. CDR3 DNA: TGTGCCAGCTCACCTGACAGGGGAAACTCTGGAAACACCATATATTTT. Translating gives CASSPDRGNSGNTIYF.

The CDR3 bases are TGTGCCAGCAGCCCTACTAGCGGGATTTACACCGGGGAGCTGTTTTTT. Translation gives CASSPTSGIYTGELFF. The rearrangement joins TRBV5-4 to TRBJ2-2, with 10 bases matching TRBD2. The V segment lost 4 bases and the J segment 3 bases; nucleotides outside the gene matches: 6. The CDR3 totals 16 residues. Germline lookup yields CDR1 SGHNT and CDR2 YYREEE (reference sequence).

By its share, this clone is medium-sized. The chain is built from TRBV11-2 and TRBJ2-1, with 10 bases identical to TRBD2. This CDR3 comprises 16 residues. Germline V CDR1 and CDR2: SGHAT, FQNNGV. J was trimmed by 10 bases and V by 3 bases; bases with no gene match: 12. CDR3 nucleotides: TGTGCCAGCAGCTTGAGCGGGAGGGCCAAAATCGACGAGCAGTTCTTC. Its translation: CASSLSGRAKIDEQFF.

The chain couples TRBV6-6 to TRBJ1-1, with D uncertain. This CDR3 spans 13 amino acids. In germline, CDR1 is MNHNY, CDR2 SVGAGI (reference sequence). The V end was cut by 2 bases, the J end by 1 base, with 5 bases between. CDR3 sequence: CASSYGQNTEAFF. The CDR3 DNA reads TGTGCCAGCAGTTACGGGCAGAACACTGAAGCTTTCTTT.

This clone was seen only once. The rearrangement joins TRBV7-9 to TRBJ2-7; possibly TRBD1 for D (5 bases). Germline V CDR1 and CDR2: SEHNR, FQNEAQ (reference sequence). This CDR3 has 16 amino acids. Trimming cost V 5 bases and J 7 bases, with 24 bases left between them. In DNA, the CDR3 is TGTGCCAGCAGCCCACGGCTTGGGGCAGGCCAAGGGGAGCAGTACTTC. As protein: CASSPRLGAGQGEQYF.

This clone has a handful of counts. The chain recombines TRBV7-9 with TRBJ1-2, with D perhaps matching TRBD1 (5 bases). Germline values: CDR1 SEHNR, CDR2 FQNEAQ (reference sequence). The CDR3 sequence is 12 residues long. V was trimmed by 3 bases and J by 6 bases, leaving 8 bases between them. The CDR3, as DNA: TGTGCCAGCAGCTTGGGAGGGGATGGCTACACCTTC. Its protein product is CASSLGGDGYTF. The variable domain in full, with the rest retrieved from reference TRBV7-9 and TRBJ1-2, is DTGVSQNPRHKITKRGQNVTFRCDPISEHNRLYWYRQTLGQGPEFLTYFQNEAQLEKSRLLSDRFSAERPKGSFSTLEIQRTEQGDSAMYLCASSLGGDGYTFGSGTRLTVV.

V usage is TRBV7-2 and J usage is TRBJ2-1, with D unclear. The CDR3 spans 11 residues. The germline CDR1 and CDR2 sequences are SGHTA and FQGNSA. The germline V and J ends were trimmed by 8 bases and 7 bases, with 9 bases remaining between them. For the CDR3, the DNA is TGTGCCAGCCGTTCCATTAATGAGCAGTTCTTC. Translating gives CASRSINEQFF.

The J gene is TRBJ2-7, the V gene TRBV4-1; 9 nucleotides match TRBD2. V was clipped by 3 bases and J by 5 bases; unmatched bases: 5. CDR1 and CDR2 (germline): MGHRA, YSYEKL. There are 14 residues in the CDR3. The CDR3 nucleotides are TGCGCCAGCAGCCAGGCGGGAGGGTCCCACGAGCAGTACTTC. Amino acid sequence: CASSQAGGSHEQYF.